The TCR beta chain described here comes from a study of cytomegalovirus exposure and HLA in healthy donors. Whole-study findings and limits: Reports indicated that the classifier achieved high specificity and sensitivity in diagnosing cytomegalovirus status. According to the study, around 180 TCR beta chains were cytomegalovirus-associated. Confirmation was obtained in vitro that a few CMV-associated chains are specific for CMV antigens.

With 6 bases removed from V and 1 base from J, the gap between germline ends came to 12 bases. CDR3 length: 14 amino acids. Germline assignment: CDR1 LNHDA and CDR2 SQIVND (reference sequence). In regard to this clone: What it recognizes is unknown.

Method: immunoSEQ multiplex PCR; TCRdb's copy keeps in-frame clones and lacks some. Here the sample spans 90,000 to 140,000 clones, more than 85% being singletons. V is TRBV19 and J is TRBJ1-1; D gene unclear. The sequenced sample was PBMCs. The sequence was obtained from a woman under 30 in good health and CMV-seropositive. The CDR3 DNA reads as TGTGCCAGTAGGGGTCGGCGGGGGAACACTGAAGCTTTCTTT. It translates to CASRGRRGNTEAFF.